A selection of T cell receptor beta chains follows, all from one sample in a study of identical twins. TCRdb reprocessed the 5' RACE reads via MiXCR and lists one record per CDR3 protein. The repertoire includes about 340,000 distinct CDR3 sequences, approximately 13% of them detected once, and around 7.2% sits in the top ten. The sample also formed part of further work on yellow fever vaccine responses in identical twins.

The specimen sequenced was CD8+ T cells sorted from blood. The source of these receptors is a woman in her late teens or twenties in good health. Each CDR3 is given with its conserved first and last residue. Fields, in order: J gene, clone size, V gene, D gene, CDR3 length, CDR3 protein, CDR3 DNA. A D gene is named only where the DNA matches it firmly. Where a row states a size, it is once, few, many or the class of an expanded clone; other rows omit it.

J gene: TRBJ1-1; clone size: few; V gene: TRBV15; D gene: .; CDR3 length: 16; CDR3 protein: CATSRDRGTALGEAFF; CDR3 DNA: TGTGCCACCAGCAGAGATCGAGGTACAGCGCTCGGTGAAGCTTTCTTT
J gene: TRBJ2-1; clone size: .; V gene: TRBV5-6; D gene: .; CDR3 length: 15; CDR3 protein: CASSLGDIQYNEQFF; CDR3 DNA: TGTGCCAGCAGCTTGGGGGACATACAGTACAATGAGCAGTTCTTC
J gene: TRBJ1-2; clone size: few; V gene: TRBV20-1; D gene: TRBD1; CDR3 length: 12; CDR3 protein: CSATGGFGGYTF; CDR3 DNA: TGCAGTGCCACAGGGGGTTTCGGTGGCTACACCTTC
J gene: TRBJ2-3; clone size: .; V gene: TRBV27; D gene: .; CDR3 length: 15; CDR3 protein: CASSPTYSSTDTQYF; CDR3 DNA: TGTGCCAGCAGTCCGACTTATTCTAGCACAGATACGCAGTATTTT
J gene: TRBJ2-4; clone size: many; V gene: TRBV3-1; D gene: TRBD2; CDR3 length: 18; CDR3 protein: CASSQEAGETLAKNIQYF; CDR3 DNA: TGTGCCAGCAGCCAAGAGGCGGGAGAGACCCTAGCCAAAAACATTCAGTACTTC
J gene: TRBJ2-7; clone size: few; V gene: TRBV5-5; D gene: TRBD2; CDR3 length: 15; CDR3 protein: CASTLRPSGIYEQYF; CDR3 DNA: TGTGCCAGCACCCTCAGACCTAGCGGCATCTACGAGCAGTACTTC
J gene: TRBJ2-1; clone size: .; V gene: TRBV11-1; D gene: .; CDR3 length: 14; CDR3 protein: CASSFGDAYNEQFF; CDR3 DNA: TGTGCCAGCAGCTTCGGGGACGCCTACAATGAGCAGTTCTTC
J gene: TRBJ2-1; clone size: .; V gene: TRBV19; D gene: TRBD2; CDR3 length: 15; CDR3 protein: CASSTGLAGHNEQFF; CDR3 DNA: TGTGCCAGTAGTACGGGACTAGCCGGGCACAATGAGCAGTTCTTC
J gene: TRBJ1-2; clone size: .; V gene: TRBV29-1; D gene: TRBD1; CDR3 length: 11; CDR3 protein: CSVADRDGYTF; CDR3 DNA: TGCAGCGTAGCAGACAGGGATGGCTACACCTTC
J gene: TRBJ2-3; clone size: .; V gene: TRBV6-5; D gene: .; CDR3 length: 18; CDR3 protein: CASSYSILGGSRSDTQYF; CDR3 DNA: TGTGCCAGCAGTTACTCGATTCTCGGGGGAAGCAGATCAGATACGCAGTATTTT
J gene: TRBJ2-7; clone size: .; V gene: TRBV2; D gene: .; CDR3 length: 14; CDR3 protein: CASRATIFEPEQYF; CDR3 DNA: TGTGCCAGCAGGGCAACTATCTTTGAACCCGAGCAGTACTTC
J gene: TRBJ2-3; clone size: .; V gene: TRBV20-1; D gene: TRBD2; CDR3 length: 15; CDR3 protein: CSATGLDFSTDTQYF; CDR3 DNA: TGCAGTGCTACCGGACTAGACTTTAGCACAGATACGCAGTATTTT
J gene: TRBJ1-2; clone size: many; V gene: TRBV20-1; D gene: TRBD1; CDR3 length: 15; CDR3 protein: CSATTDRAGNYGYTF; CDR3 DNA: TGCAGTGCCACCACCGACAGGGCCGGGAACTATGGCTACACCTTC
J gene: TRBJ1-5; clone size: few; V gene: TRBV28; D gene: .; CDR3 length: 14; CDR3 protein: CASRSRWSNQPQHF; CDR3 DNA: TGTGCCAGCAGATCCAGATGGAGCAATCAGCCCCAGCATTTT
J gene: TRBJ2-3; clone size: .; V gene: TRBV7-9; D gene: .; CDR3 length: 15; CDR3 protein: CASSLVGGRPDTQYF; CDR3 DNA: TGTGCCAGCAGCTTAGTTGGGGGCCGACCAGATACGCAGTATTTT
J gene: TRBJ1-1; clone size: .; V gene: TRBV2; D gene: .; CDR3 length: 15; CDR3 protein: CASSPRGHGNTEAFF; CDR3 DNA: TGTGCCAGCAGCCCTAGGGGACATGGGAACACTGAAGCTTTCTTT
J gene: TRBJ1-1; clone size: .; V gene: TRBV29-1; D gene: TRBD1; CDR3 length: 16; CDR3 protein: CSVEGRGREGYTEAFF; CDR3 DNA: TGCAGCGTTGAAGGGAGGGGGCGCGAAGGCTACACTGAAGCTTTCTTT
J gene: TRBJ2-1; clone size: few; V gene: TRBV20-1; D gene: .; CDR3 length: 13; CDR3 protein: CSAKGHREVLQFF; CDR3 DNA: TGCAGTGCTAAAGGGCACAGGGAGGTTTTGCAGTTCTTC
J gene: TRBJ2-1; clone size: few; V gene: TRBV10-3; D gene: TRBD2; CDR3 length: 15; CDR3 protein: CAISITSGGYNEQFF; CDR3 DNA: TGTGCCATCAGCATAACTAGCGGGGGATACAATGAGCAGTTCTTC
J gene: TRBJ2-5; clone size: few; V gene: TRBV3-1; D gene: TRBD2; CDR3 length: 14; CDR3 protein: CASSQEAGVETQYF; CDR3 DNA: TGTGCCAGCAGCCAAGAAGCGGGAGTTGAGACCCAGTACTTC
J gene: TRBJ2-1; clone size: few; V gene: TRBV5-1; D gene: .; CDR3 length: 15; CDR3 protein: CASSLEYRDMIEQFF; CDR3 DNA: TGCGCCAGCAGCTTGGAGTACAGGGATATGATTGAGCAGTTCTTC
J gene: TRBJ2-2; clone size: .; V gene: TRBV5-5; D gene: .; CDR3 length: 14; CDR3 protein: CASSLTGGDGELFF; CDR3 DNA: TGTGCCAGCAGCTTGACAGGGGGGGACGGGGAGCTGTTTTTT
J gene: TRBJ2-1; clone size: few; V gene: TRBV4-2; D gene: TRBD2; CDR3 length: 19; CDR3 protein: CASSQEGREVPHSYNEQFF; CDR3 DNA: TGTGCCAGCAGCCAAGAGGGGCGGGAGGTCCCCCATTCCTACAATGAGCAGTTCTTC
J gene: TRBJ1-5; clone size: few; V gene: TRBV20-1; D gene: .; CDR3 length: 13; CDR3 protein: CSAIRLPYQPQHF; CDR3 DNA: TGCAGTGCTATACGGCTCCCATATCAGCCCCAGCATTTT
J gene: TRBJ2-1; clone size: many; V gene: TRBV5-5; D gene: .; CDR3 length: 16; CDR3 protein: CASSLEVVGMGNEQFF; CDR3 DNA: TGTGCCAGCAGCTTAGAGGTTGTAGGGATGGGCAATGAGCAGTTCTTC
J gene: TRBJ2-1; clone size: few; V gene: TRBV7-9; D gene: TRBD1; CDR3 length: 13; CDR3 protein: CASSPGTGDEQFF; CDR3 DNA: TGTGCCAGCAGCCCCGGGACAGGGGATGAGCAGTTCTTC
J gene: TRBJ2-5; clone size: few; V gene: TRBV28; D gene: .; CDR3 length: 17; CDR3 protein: CASDTRLAGLKMETQYF; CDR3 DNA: TGTGCCAGCGACACGCGTTTGGCCGGTCTAAAGATGGAGACCCAGTACTTC
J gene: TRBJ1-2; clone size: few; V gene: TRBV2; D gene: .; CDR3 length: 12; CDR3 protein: CASREGVYGYTF; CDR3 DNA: TGTGCCAGCAGAGAGGGTGTCTATGGCTACACCTTC
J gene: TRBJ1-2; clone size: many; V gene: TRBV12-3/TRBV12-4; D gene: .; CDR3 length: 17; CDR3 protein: CASSFLGQEIMGYGYTF; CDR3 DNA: TGTGCCAGCAGTTTCCTAGGGCAGGAAATAATGGGGTATGGCTACACCTTC
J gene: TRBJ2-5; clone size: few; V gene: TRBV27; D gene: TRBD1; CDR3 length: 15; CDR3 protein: CASSLLQGSVETQYF; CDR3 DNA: TGTGCCAGCAGTTTGTTACAGGGGTCGGTAGAGACCCAGTACTTC
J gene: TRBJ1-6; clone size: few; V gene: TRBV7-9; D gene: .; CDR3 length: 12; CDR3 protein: CATRQNNSPLHF; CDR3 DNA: TGTGCCACGAGACAGAATAATTCACCCCTCCACTTT
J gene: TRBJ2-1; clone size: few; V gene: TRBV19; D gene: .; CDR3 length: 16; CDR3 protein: CASSLSRVLINNEQFF; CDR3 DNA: TGTGCCAGTAGCCTTTCCAGGGTTCTAATCAACAATGAGCAGTTCTTC
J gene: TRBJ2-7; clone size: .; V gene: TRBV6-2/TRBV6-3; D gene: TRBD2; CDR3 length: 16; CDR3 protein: CASSLGSGLAGYEQYF; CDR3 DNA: TGTGCCAGCAGTCTTGGTAGTGGACTAGCGGGATACGAGCAGTACTTC
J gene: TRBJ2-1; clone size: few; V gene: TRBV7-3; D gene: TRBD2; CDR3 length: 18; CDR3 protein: CASSPLLGLAGGPNEQFF; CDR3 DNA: TGTGCCAGCAGCCCCCTTCTGGGACTAGCGGGAGGACCCAATGAGCAGTTCTTC
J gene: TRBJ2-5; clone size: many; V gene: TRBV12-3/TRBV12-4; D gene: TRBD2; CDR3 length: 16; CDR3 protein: CASSFEAGGPKETQYF; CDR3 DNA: TGTGCCAGCAGTTTCGAGGCGGGAGGGCCCAAAGAGACCCAGTACTTC
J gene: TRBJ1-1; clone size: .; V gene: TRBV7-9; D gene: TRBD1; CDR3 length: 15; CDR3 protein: CASSTEWTGGIEAFF; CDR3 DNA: TGTGCCAGCAGCACAGAATGGACAGGAGGTATTGAAGCTTTCTTT
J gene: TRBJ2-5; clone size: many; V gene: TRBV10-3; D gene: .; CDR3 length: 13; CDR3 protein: CAISESIGETQYF; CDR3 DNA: TGTGCCATCAGTGAGTCGATCGGCGAGACCCAGTACTTC
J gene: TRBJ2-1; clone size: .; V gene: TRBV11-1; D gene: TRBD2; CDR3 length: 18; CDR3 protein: CASSSRRGSGRTYNEQFF; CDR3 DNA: TGTGCCAGCAGCTCCCGGAGAGGTAGCGGGAGAACTTACAATGAGCAGTTCTTC
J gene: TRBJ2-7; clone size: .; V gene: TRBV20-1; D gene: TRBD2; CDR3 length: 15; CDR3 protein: CSARDRPSGSHEQYF; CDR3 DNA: TGCAGTGCTAGAGATAGGCCTAGCGGGAGCCACGAGCAGTACTTC
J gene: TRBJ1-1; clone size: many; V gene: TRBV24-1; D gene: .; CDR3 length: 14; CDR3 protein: CATSEGSRGTEAFF; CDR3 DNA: TGTGCCACCAGTGAAGGCAGCAGAGGAACTGAAGCTTTCTTT
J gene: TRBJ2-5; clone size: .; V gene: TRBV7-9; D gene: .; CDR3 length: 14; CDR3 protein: CASSLLLAVETQYF; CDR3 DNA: TGTGCCAGCAGCTTACTACTAGCAGTCGAGACCCAGTACTTC
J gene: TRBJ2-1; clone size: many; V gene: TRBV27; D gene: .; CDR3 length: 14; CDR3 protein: CASSNGASYNEQFF; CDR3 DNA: TGTGCCAGCAGCAACGGGGCATCCTACAATGAGCAGTTCTTC
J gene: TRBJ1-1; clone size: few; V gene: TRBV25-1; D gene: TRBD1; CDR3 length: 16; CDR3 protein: CASYSGTGTQDTEAFF; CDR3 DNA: TGTGCCAGCTACTCCGGGACAGGGACGCAAGATACTGAAGCTTTCTTT
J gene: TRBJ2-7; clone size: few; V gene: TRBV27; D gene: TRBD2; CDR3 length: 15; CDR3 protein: CASSSAGGPGYEQYF; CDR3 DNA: TGTGCCAGCAGTTCGGCGGGAGGGCCGGGCTACGAGCAGTACTTC
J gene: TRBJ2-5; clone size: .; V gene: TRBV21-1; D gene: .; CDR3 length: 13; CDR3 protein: CASTVERTKTQYF; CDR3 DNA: TGTGCCAGCACGGTAGAACGGACTAAGACCCAGTACTTC
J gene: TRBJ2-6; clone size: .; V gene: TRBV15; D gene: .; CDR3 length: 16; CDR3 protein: CATSGRQASGANVLTF; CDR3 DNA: TGTGCCACCAGCGGAAGACAGGCCTCTGGGGCCAACGTCCTGACTTTC
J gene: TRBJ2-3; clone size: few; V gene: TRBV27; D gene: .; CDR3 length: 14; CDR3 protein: CASSPRPQGDTQYF; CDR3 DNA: TGTGCCAGCAGTCCTAGGCCCCAGGGGGATACGCAGTATTTT
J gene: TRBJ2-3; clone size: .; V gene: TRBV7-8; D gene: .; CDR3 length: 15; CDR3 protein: CASSLYDRLSDTQYF; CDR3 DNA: TGTGCCAGCAGCTTATATGACAGGCTCTCAGATACGCAGTATTTT
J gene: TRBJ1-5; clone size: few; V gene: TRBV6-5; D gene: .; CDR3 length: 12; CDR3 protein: CASNSPNQPQHF; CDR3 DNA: TGTGCCAGCAATAGTCCCAATCAGCCCCAGCATTTT
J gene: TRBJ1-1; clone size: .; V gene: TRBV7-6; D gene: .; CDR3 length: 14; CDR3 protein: CASSPSGPGTEAFF; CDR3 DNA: TGTGCCAGCAGCCCTTCGGGGCCAGGCACTGAAGCTTTCTTT
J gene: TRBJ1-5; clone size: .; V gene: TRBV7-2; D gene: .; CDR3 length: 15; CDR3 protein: CASSLASYNNQPQHF; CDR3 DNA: TGTGCCAGCAGCTTAGCGAGCTACAACAATCAGCCCCAGCATTTT
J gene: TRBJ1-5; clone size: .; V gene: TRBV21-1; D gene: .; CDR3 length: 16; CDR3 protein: CASSKVATGENQPQHF; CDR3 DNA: TGTGCCAGCAGCAAAGTTGCTACAGGGGAGAATCAGCCCCAGCATTTT
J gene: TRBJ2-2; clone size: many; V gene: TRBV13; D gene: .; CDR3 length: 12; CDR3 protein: CASNTGSGELFF; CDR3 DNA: TGTGCCAGCAACACCGGAAGCGGGGAGCTGTTTTTT